This T cell receptor (beta chain) was identified in a study of blood T cell repertoires in COVID-19. Study context: Acute and convalescent COVID-19 specimens originated in the United States, Italy and Spain. PBMCs, B-cell-depleted T cells, or T cells were the source of the cDNA or gDNA that made up the material.

Sequencing used immunoSEQ multiplex PCR; TCRdb keeps in-frame clones, though not all of them. The sample lists roughly 190,000 clones, roughly four fifths occurring once. This clone was seen a handful of times. The sequencing sample was made of peripheral blood. This TCR derives from a woman aged 35 to 49 with acute or convalescent COVID-19.

The chain's CDR3 is CASSSRDMGYEQYF. As DNA, the CDR3 is TGCGCCAGCAGCTCCCGGGACATGGGCTACGAGCAGTACTTC. The J gene is TRBJ2-7, the V gene TRBV5-1, with D possibly being TRBD1 (6 bases). The germline V gene encodes CDR1 SGHRS and CDR2 YFSETQ. Deletions cut 3 bases from V and 3 bases from J, with 13 bases between. This CDR3 region has 14 residues.